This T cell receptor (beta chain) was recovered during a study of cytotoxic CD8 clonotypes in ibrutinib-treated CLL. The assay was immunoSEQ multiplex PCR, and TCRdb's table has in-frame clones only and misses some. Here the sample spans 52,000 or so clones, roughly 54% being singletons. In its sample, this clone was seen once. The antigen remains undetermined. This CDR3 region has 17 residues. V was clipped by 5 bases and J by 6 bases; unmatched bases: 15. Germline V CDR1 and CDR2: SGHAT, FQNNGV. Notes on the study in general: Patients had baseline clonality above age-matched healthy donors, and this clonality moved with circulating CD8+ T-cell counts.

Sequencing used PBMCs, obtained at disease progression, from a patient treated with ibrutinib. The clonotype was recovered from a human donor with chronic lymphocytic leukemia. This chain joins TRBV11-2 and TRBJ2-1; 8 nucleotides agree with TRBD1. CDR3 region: CASSDRAGQGFGNEQFF. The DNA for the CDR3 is TGTGCCAGCAGCGATAGAGCCGGACAGGGCTTTGGCAATGAGCAGTTCTTC.